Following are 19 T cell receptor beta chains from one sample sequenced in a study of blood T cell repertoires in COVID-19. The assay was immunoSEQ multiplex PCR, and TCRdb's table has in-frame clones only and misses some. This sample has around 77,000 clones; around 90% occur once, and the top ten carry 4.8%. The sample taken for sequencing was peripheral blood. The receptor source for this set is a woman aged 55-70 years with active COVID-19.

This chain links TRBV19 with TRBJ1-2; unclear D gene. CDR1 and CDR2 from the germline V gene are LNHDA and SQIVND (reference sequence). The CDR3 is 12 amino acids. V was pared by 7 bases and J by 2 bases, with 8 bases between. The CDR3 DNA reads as TGTGCCAGTAAGACAAGAAACTATGGCTACACCTTC. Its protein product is CASKTRNYGYTF.

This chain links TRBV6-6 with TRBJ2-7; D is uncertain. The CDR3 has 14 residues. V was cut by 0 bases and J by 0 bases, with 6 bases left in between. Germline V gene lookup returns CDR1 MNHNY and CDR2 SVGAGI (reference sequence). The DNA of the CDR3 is TGTGCCAGCAGTTACTCCCGGAGCTCCTACGAGCAGTACTTC. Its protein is CASSYSRSSYEQYF.

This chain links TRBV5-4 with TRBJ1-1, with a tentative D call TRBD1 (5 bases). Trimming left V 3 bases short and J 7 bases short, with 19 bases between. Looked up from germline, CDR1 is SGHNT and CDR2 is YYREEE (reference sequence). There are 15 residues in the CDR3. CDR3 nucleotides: TGTGCCAGCAGCTCTATAGGGAACAGACAGAATGAAGCTTTCTTT. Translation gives CASSSIGNRQNEAFF.

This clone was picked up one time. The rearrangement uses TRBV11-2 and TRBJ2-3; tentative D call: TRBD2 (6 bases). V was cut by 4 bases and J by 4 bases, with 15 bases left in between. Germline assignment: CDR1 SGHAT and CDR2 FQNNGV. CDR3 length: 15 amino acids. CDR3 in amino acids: CASSSGGIRSDTQYF. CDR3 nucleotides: TGTGCCAGCAGCTCGGGCGGGATTAGGTCAGATACGCAGTATTTT.

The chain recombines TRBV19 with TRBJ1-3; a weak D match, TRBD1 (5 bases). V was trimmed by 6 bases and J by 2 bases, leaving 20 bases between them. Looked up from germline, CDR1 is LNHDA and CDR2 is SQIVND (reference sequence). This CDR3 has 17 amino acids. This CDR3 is CASRSPSREVAGNTIYF. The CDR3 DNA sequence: TGTGCCAGTAGATCACCCTCCAGGGAAGTCGCTGGAAACACCATATATTTT.

The CDR3 sequence is CASSSTENTGELFF. Here the CDR3 DNA reads TGTGCCAGCAGTTCGACAGAGAACACCGGGGAGCTGTTTTTT. The chain has TRBV28 and TRBJ2-2; the D gene is possibly TRBD1 (5 bases). Germline values: CDR1 MDHEN, CDR2 SYDVKM. The CDR3 sequence is 14 residues long. V lost 4 bases and J 1 base, leaving 7 bases between the germline ends.

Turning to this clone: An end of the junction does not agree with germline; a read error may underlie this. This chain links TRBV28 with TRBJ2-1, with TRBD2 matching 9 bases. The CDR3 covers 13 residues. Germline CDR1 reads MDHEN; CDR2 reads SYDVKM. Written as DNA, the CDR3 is TGTGCCAGCAGTTTGCCCGGGACTAGCCTTCCAATCTTC. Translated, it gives CASSLPGTSLPIF.

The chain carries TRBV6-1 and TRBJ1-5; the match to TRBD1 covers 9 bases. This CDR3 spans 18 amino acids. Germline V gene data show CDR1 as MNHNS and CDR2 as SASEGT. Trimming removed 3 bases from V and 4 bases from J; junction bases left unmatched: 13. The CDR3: CASSEGDRELGGNQPQHF. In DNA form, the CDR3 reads TGTGCCAGCAGTGAGGGGGACAGGGAGCTCGGGGGTAATCAGCCCCAGCATTTT.

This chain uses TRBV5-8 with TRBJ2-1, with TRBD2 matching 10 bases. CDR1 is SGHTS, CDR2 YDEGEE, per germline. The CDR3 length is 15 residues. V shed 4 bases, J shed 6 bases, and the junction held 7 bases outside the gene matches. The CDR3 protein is CASSPGTSALNEQFF. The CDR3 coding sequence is TGTGCCAGCAGCCCCGGGACTAGCGCCCTCAATGAGCAGTTCTTC.

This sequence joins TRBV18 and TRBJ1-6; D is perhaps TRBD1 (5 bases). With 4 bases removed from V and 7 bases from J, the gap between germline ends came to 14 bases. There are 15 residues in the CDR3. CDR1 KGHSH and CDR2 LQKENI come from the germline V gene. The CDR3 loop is CASSQSVQVNSPLHF. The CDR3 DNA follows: TGTGCCAGCTCACAGTCAGTACAGGTCAATTCACCCCTCCACTTT.

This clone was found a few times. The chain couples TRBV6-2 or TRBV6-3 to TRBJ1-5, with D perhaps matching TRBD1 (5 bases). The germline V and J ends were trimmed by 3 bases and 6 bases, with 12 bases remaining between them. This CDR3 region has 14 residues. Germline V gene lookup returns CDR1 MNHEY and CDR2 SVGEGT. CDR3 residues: CASSYPAQGQPQHF. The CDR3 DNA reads TGTGCCAGCAGTTATCCCGCCCAGGGTCAGCCCCAGCATTTT.

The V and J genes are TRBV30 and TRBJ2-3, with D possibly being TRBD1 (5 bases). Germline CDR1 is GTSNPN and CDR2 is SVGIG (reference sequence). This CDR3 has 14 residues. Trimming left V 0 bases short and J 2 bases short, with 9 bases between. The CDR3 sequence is CAWSVGDSTDTQYF. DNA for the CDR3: TGTGCCTGGAGTGTAGGGGATTCCACAGATACGCAGTATTTT.

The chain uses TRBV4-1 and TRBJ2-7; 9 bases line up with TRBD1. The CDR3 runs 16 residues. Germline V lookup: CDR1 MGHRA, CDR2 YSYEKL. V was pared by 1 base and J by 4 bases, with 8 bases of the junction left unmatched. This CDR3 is CASSQVGQGRNYEQYF. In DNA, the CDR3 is TGCGCCAGCAGCCAAGTCGGACAGGGGAGAAATTACGAGCAGTACTTC.

The CDR3 sequence is CASSFLTNEQFF. The CDR3 DNA reads as TGCGCCAGCAGTTTCCTAACGAATGAGCAGTTCTTC. The V call is TRBV5-1, the J call TRBJ2-1; D unclear. The CDR3 has 12 residues. Germline lookup yields CDR1 SGHRS and CDR2 YFSETQ. Trimming cost V 5 bases and J 7 bases, with 10 bases left between them.

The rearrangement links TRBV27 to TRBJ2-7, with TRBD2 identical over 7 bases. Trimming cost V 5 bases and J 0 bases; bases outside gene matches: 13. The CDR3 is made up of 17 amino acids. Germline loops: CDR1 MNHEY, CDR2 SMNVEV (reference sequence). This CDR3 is CASSPRVRGGSSYEQYF. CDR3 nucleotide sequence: TGTGCCAGCAGTCCACGGGTGAGGGGAGGGTCCTCCTACGAGCAGTACTTC.

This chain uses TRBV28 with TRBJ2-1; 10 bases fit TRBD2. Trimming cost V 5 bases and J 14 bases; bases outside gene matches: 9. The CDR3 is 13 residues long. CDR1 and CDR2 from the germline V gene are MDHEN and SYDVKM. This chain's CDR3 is CASSTTSGAREFF. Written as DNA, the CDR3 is TGTGCCAGCAGTACCACTAGCGGGGCCCGGGAGTTCTTC.

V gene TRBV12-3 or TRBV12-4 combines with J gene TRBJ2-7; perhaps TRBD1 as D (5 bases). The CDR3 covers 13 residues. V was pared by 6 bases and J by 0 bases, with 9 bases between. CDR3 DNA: TGTGCCAGCAGGACGGACATCTCCTACGAGCAGTACTTC. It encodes CASRTDISYEQYF.

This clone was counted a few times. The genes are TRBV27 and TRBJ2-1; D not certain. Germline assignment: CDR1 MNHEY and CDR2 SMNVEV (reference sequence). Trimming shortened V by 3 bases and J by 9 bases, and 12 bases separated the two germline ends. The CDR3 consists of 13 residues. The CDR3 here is CASSFGSSGEQFF. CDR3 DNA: TGTGCCAGCAGTTTCGGGTCGTCGGGTGAGCAGTTCTTC.

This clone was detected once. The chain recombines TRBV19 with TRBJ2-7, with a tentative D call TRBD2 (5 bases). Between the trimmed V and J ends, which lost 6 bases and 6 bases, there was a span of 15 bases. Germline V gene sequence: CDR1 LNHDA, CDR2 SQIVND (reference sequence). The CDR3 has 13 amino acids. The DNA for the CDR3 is TGTGCCAGTAGGCCCAACCGTCGGGGCGAGCAGTACTTC. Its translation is CASRPNRRGEQYF.